This TCR beta chain was sequenced during a study of shared clonotypes between healthy human individuals. Produced via immunoSEQ multiplex PCR; TCRdb's table is partial and in-frame only. The table shows approximately 700,000 clones, with around 78% occurring only once. The study's findings and limits: Naive subsets typically showed greater estimated richness than memory subsets.

As concerns this clone: Its antigen is unidentified. Without the conserved terminal phenylalanine or tryptophan, this CDR3 likely stems from a read error. Because the CDR3's place on the DNA is in doubt, the DNA is left out and the CDR3 is given as listed by TCRdb.

The CDR3 is 9 amino acids in total, end residues counted. The chain recombines TRBV21-1 with TRBJ1-2; the listed D gene, TRBD1, was not tested against the DNA. TRBV21-1 is a pseudogene locus. Sequenced input: memory CD4+ T cells sorted from blood. Subset given: CD45RA-negative fraction. This clonotype was obtained from a woman in her twenties or thirties in good health. The chain's CDR3 is CASSVRQGA.